Each of the 27 T cell receptor beta chains below was sequenced from the same sample in a study of molecular identifiers for immune sequencing clone quantification. TCRdb itself ran the PCR reads through MiXCR, one entry per CDR3 protein. The data show approximately 100,000 distinct CDR3 sequences, around 33% seen once. Sequencing was carried out using naive CD8+ T cells from blood, with Jurkat cell RNA spiked in. Subset specified: FACS-sorted CD8+CD4-CCR7+CD45RA+ naive T cells. The receptors derive from a human donor in good health. Some libraries in this study had Jurkat cell RNA spiked in.

The chain recombines TRBV7-6 with TRBJ2-3; D tentatively reads TRBD1 or TRBD2 (6 bases each). The CDR3 spans 15 residues. CDR1 is SGHVS, CDR2 FNYEAQ, per germline. Trimming took off 5 bases at V and 1 base at J, with 13 bases between the two ends. The CDR3 DNA sequence: TGTGCCAGCAGCACAACGGGGGCGGGCACAGATACGCAGTATTTT. It is translated as CASSTTGAGTDTQYF. Based on the CDR3 plus reference TRBV7-6 and TRBJ2-3, the full variable domain is GAGVSQSPRYKVTKRGQDVALRCDPISGHVSLYWYRQALGQGPEFLTYFNYEAQQDKSGLPNDRFSAERPEGSISTLTIQRTEQRDSAMYRCASSTTGAGTDTQYFGPGTRLTVL.

This clonotype was counted a few times. The genes are TRBV5-1 and TRBJ1-2; D unclear. The CDR3 is made up of 13 amino acids. Germline V CDR1 and CDR2: SGHRS, YFSETQ. Trimming took 1 base from V and 6 from J, leaving 10 bases between them. This chain's CDR3 is CASSLWAADGYTF. CDR3 DNA sequence: TGCGCCAGCAGCTTGTGGGCTGCTGATGGCTACACCTTC.

This chain joins TRBV24-1 and TRBJ2-7; D not resolved. Germline V gives CDR1 KGHDR, CDR2 SFDVKD. The V end was cut by 3 bases, the J end by 6 bases, with 11 bases between. The CDR3 has 13 residues. The CDR3 is CATSDTLAGEQYF. CDR3 DNA sequence: TGTGCCACCAGTGATACTCTGGCCGGCGAGCAGTACTTC.

This rearrangement joins TRBV5-6 to TRBJ2-5, with D unclear. CDR1 is SGHDT, CDR2 YYEEEE, per germline. CDR3 length equals 15 residues. The germline V and J ends were trimmed by 4 bases and 3 bases, with 16 bases remaining between them. CDR3 residues: CASSLYIMGKETQYF. The CDR3 DNA reads TGTGCCAGCAGCCTGTATATCATGGGGAAAGAGACCCAGTACTTC.

In the case of this clonotype: An end of the junction does not agree with germline; a read error may underlie this. The chain employs TRBV7-8 and TRBJ1-5; unclear D gene. The germline V gene encodes CDR1 SGHVS and CDR2 FQNEAQ. This CDR3 contains 14 residues. The CDR3 here is CASSLDGVWQPQHF. The CDR3 DNA sequence: TGCGCCAGCAGCTTAGATGGGGTCTGGCAGCCCCAGCATTTT.

A few counts support this clonotype. The chain employs TRBV12-3 or TRBV12-4 and TRBJ2-3; 8 positions agree with TRBD2. This CDR3 has 17 residues. Trimming took 6 bases from V and 5 from J; bases not matched to a gene: 16. The CDR3 bases are TGTGCCAGCAGACTAGCGGAGTTCCTTGGGGATGTAGATACGCAGTATTTT. Translation gives CASRLAEFLGDVDTQYF.

The chain recombines TRBV21-1 with TRBJ2-5; no check of the table's D call, TRBD1, against the DNA was made. TRBV21-1 corresponds to a pseudogene. The CDR3 totals 11 residues. The CDR3 nucleotides read TGTGCCAAGAAGGGGAGAGAGCCCCAGTACTTC. Amino acid sequence: CAKKGREPQYF.

This clonotype has more than one count but fewer than ten. The genes are TRBV11-3 and TRBJ2-7; TRBD1 is a possible D gene (6 bases). V lost 8 bases and J 6 bases, leaving 17 bases between the germline ends. Germline V gene lookup returns CDR1 SGHNT and CDR2 YENEEA. This CDR3 has 13 amino acids. Here the CDR3 reads CASPTTGFVEQYF. DNA of the CDR3: TGTGCCAGCCCTACAACAGGGTTCGTCGAGCAGTACTTC.

J is TRBJ2-3 and V is TRBV19; D is uncertain. Germline-derived CDR1 and CDR2 are LNHDA and SQIVND (reference sequence). V gave up 0 bases and J gave up 2 bases, with 15 bases separating them. The CDR3 sequence is 17 residues long. The CDR3 DNA is TGTGCCAGTAGTATAGATGGGGTCTTCATCACCACAGATACGCAGTATTTT. Translated: CASSIDGVFITTDTQYF.

This clonotype was counted a few times. The chain recombines TRBV19 with TRBJ1-1; D is uncertain. CDR3 length equals 12 residues. V lost 1 base, J lost 4 bases, and 4 bases lay in between. Looked up from germline, CDR1 is LNHDA and CDR2 is SQIVND (reference sequence). The CDR3 DNA reads as TGTGCCAGTAGTATAGGGGCCACTGAAGCTTTCTTT. Translated, it gives CASSIGATEAFF.

The chain couples TRBV6-1 to TRBJ2-2; weak D call: TRBD2 (6 bases). CDR3 size: 14 residues. The V gene's germline CDR1 is MNHNS and CDR2 SASEGT. Trimming pared 6 bases from V and 0 bases from J, leaving 8 bases between. CDR3 amino acids: CASRAGSNTGELFF. For the CDR3, the DNA is TGTGCCAGCAGGGCGGGGTCGAACACCGGGGAGCTGTTTTTT.

This clonotype was counted a few times. Written as DNA, the CDR3 is TGCAGCGTTGCACTAGCGGGCTCCTACGAGCAGTACTTC. Its protein is CSVALAGSYEQYF. The rearrangement uses TRBV29-1 and TRBJ2-7; 9 nucleotides agree with TRBD2. The CDR3 covers 13 residues. V shed 4 bases and J 0 bases; nucleotides not matched to a gene: 1. CDR1 is SQVTM and CDR2 is ANQGSEA in the germline V gene.

For this clonotype: The CDR3 ends on some other residue instead of the conserved phenylalanine or tryptophan, so this is likely a read error. This chain connects TRBV11-2 to TRBJ1-5, with TRBD1 identical over 9 bases. This CDR3 is built from 17 residues. The J segment lost 6 bases and the V segment lost 1 base, leaving 10 bases of the junction unmatched. Germline-derived CDR1 and CDR2 are SGHAT and FQNNGV. This CDR3 reads CASSLGTGTGRGQPQHI. The CDR3 DNA reads TGTGCCAGCAGCTTAGGCACCGGGACAGGGCGCGGTCAGCCCCAGCATATT.

The genes are TRBV11-3 and TRBJ2-1; a possible D gene is TRBD1 (5 bases). Between the trimmed V and J ends, which lost 5 bases and 3 bases, there was a span of 17 bases. The CDR3 runs 16 residues. CDR1 SGHNT and CDR2 YENEEA come from the germline V gene. The CDR3 region is CASSPRARTLYNEQFF. CDR3 coding DNA: TGTGCCAGCAGCCCCAGGGCCCGAACTCTCTACAATGAGCAGTTCTTC.

This clonotype was recorded many times. This rearrangement joins TRBV28 to TRBJ2-6; no clear D. In germline, CDR1 is MDHEN, CDR2 SYDVKM. The CDR3 has 16 amino acids. Trimming cost V 0 bases and J 0 bases, with 6 bases left between them. CDR3 in amino acids: CASSLWTNSGANVLTF. CDR3 coding DNA: TGTGCCAGCAGTTTATGGACGAACTCTGGGGCCAACGTCCTGACTTTC.

This chain links TRBV27 with TRBJ1-5, with 7 bases lining up with TRBD1. The CDR3 extends over 13 amino acids. Trimming at V came to 4 bases and at J to 4 bases, leaving 1 base not matched to a gene. Germline V gene lookup returns CDR1 MNHEY and CDR2 SMNVEV (reference sequence). Written as DNA, the CDR3 is TGTGCCAGCAGTTGGGGACAGAATCAGCCCCAGCATTTT. Its translation is CASSWGQNQPQHF.

This chain connects TRBV15 to TRBJ2-3; tentatively, D is TRBD1 or TRBD2 (6 bases each). CDR3 length: 17 amino acids. Trimming took off 4 bases at V and 3 bases at J, with 20 bases between the two ends. The germline V gene has CDR1 LNHNV and CDR2 YYDKDF (reference sequence). CDR3 residues: CATSKRGGGLETDTQYF. CDR3 sequence (DNA): TGTGCCACCAGCAAGAGAGGGGGAGGTTTGGAAACAGATACGCAGTATTTT.

Of note for this clonotype: The junction departs from the called germline gene at one end, perhaps through a read error. V is TRBV5-1 and J is TRBJ2-7, with 8 positions matching TRBD2. The CDR3 extends over 16 amino acids. CDR1 is SGHRS, CDR2 YFSETQ, per germline. CDR3 nucleotide sequence: TGCCCCAGCGGCTTTCAGGGCAGCGGGAGCTCCTACGAGCAGTACTTC. This codes for CPSGFQGSGSSYEQYF.

V usage is TRBV12-3 or TRBV12-4 and J usage is TRBJ2-5, with D possibly being TRBD1 or TRBD2 (5 bases each). The CDR3 sequence is 15 residues long. With 5 bases removed from V and 1 base from J, the gap between germline ends came to 14 bases. CDR3 sequence reads: CASSQPREPQETQYF. CDR3 sequence (DNA): TGTGCCAGCAGTCAACCCAGGGAGCCCCAAGAGACCCAGTACTTC.

V is TRBV4-2 and J is TRBJ2-7; D is undetermined. This CDR3 contains 13 residues. The ends were cut back, 1 base at V and 5 bases at J, with 9 bases in the middle. Germline-derived CDR1 and CDR2 are LGHNA and YNFKEQ. The CDR3 DNA sequence: TGTGCCAGCAGCCAAGGTAATCCCCACGAGCAGTACTTC. Translation: CASSQGNPHEQYF.

This clonotype was counted ten times or more. The rearrangement uses TRBV14 and TRBJ2-7, with a weak D call TRBD1 (6 bases). The CDR3 sequence is 15 residues long. CDR1 and CDR2 from the germline V gene are SGHDN and FVKESK. V was trimmed by 1 base and J by 5 bases, leaving 15 bases between them. CDR3 sequence (DNA): TGTGCCAGCAGCCAAGTTGGGCAGGGGCCCCACGAGCAGTACTTC. Protein sequence: CASSQVGQGPHEQYF.

The chain uses TRBV19 and TRBJ2-7; 7 bases agree with TRBD1. The CDR3 has 14 residues. V trimming: 0 bases; J trimming: 3 bases; junction bases outside the gene matches: 2. Germline V lookup: CDR1 LNHDA, CDR2 SQIVND (reference sequence). The CDR3: CASSIDGQVYEQYF. The CDR3, as DNA: TGTGCCAGTAGTATAGACGGACAGGTCTACGAGCAGTACTTC.

The sample holds a few counts of this clonotype. The chain links TRBV20-1 to TRBJ2-1, with D possibly matching TRBD2 (6 bases). Germline-derived CDR1 and CDR2 are DFQATT and SNEGSKA (reference sequence). The CDR3 contains 15 residues. Trimming stripped 6 bases from V and 2 bases from J, with 17 bases between. The CDR3 DNA is TGCAGTGCCTGGGGGGACTTGATAACCTACAATGAGCAGTTCTTC. Residues: CSAWGDLITYNEQFF.

A note on this clonotype: At one end, the junction sequence differs from germline, possibly due to a read error. The J gene is TRBJ2-5, the V gene TRBV4-2, with a weak D call TRBD1 (5 bases). This CDR3 is 15 amino acids long. CDR1 is LGHNA, CDR2 YNFKEQ, per germline. The chain's CDR3 is CASSQEAGLQEPQYF. In DNA, the CDR3 is TGTGCCAGCAGCCAAGAGGCAGGGCTACAAGAGCCCCAGTACTTC.

In regard to this clonotype: This may come from a read error, since a much larger clone is one base off. The chain links TRBV29-1 to TRBJ1-2; D is unresolved. With 5 bases removed from V and 4 bases from J, the gap between germline ends came to 11 bases. Germline values: CDR1 SQVTM, CDR2 ANQGSEA. The CDR3 extends over 12 amino acids. The CDR3 nucleotides are TGCAGCGTTCAACGGGGAGGCTATGGCTACACCTTC. Translated, it gives CSVQRGGYGYTF.

This rearrangement joins TRBV14 to TRBJ2-7; D might be TRBD1 or TRBD2, each matching 5 bases. V was clipped by 4 bases and J by 2 bases, with 12 bases between them. Germline lookup yields CDR1 SGHDN and CDR2 FVKESK. The CDR3 length is 14 residues. This CDR3 reads CASSPTAEPYEQYF. As DNA, the CDR3 is TGTGCCAGCAGCCCGACAGCGGAACCCTACGAGCAGTACTTC.

The chain links TRBV6-5 to TRBJ1-3; D call uncertain. The CDR3 runs 12 residues. Germline V gene sequence: CDR1 MNHEY, CDR2 SVGAGI. For the CDR3, the DNA is TGTGTCAAACAGATAGCTCAGAACACCATATATTTT. Translating gives CVKQIAQNTIYF.